This TCR beta chain came from a study of blood T cell repertoires in COVID-19 (dated by TCRdb to about 2020). Regarding the complete study: Collaborator samples came from the United States, Italy and Spain and covered acute and convalescent phases of COVID-19. The material from the prospective study consisted of cDNA or gDNA derived from T cells, B-cell-depleted T cells, or PBMCs. The dataset comprised deeply sampled blood TCRbeta repertoires from subjects exposed to, actively infected with, or recovered from COVID-19. The repertoires were released in a freely available public database intended as a resource for research on the immune response to SARS-CoV-2. The samples were drawn from two sources: the first 160 participants of the ongoing ImmuneRACE study, and 1,000 to 1,500 subjects contributed by 6 global collaborators. A de-identified subject ID, COVID-19 status, age in years and sex were almost always included in the sample metadata. HLA class I and class II types, where available, came from metadata supplied by the sample provider rather than from assay-based typing.

The collaborating institutions used their own protocols to collect whole blood in K2EDTA tubes. For TCRbeta analysis, collaborators shipped samples as frozen whole blood, isolated PBMCs, or DNA extracted from either of those sample types. As for this clone: Its recognized antigen is unknown. No base quality information exists; no much larger clone differs at one position.

Study-wide conclusions, independent of this receptor: The amount of clinical and demographic metadata varied by source and participant and was provided uncurated.

According to the germline V gene, CDR1 reads SQVTM and CDR2 reads ANQGSEA. The germline V end is reduced by 7 bases and the J end by 2 bases; junction bases left unmatched: 5. The CDR3 measures 12 amino acids from cysteine to phenylalanine. The kept DNA is CDR3 alone, 36 bases in frame from the first base. The immunoSEQ Assay, a bias-controlled multiplex PCR, was used to amplify TCRbeta CDR3 regions from genomic DNA. For the original study's pipeline: Nucleated cell counts per sample were estimated from amplification of reference gene primers within the assay. To quantify the absolute abundance of each unique TCRbeta CDR3 rearrangement, sequence reads were collapsed and filtered. For each sample, productive Simpson clonality was calculated as the square root of Simpson's diversity index over productive rearrangements. Here the immuneACCESS table is served through TCRdb, limited to in-frame sequences with V and J called. Missing clones are a known gap in these copies; in checked studies unresolved V genes cover under half, and the rest lacks a known reason. Clone size and V and J calls were adopted from that table, with D and trimming inferred from the DNA. Present in this sample are some 59,000 clones, more than 85% of which were seen just once. In total, the top ten clones hold almost 4% of the sample.

This TCR was sampled from a man aged 45-60 years with acute or convalescent COVID-19. This sequence uses TRBV29-1 and TRBJ2-7, and TRBD1 aligns with 7 junction nucleotides. Sequencing was performed on peripheral blood. In nucleotide form, the sequence is TGCAGCGCCGTCACAGGGGCCTACGAGCAGTACTTC. Its product reads: CSAVTGAYEQYF.